This T cell receptor beta chain is drawn from a study of blood T cell repertoires in COVID-19 (TCRdb year 2020). General notes on the study: Collaborator samples came from the United States, Italy and Spain and covered acute and convalescent phases of COVID-19. A de-identified subject ID, COVID-19 status, age in years and sex were almost always included in the sample metadata. Subjects who had been exposed to COVID-19, were actively infected with it, or had recovered from it provided the deeply sampled blood TCRbeta repertoires that made up the dataset. Where HLA class I and class II types were available, the types were taken from metadata supplied by the sample provider, not from assay-based typing. The prospective study material was composed of cDNA or gDNA derived from T cells, B-cell-depleted T cells, or PBMCs. The samples were drawn from two sources: the first 160 participants of the ongoing ImmuneRACE study, and 1,200 or so subjects contributed by 6 global collaborators. The repertoires were released in a freely available public database meant as a resource for research on the immune response to SARS-CoV-2. Study-wide findings and limitations: The amount of clinical and demographic metadata varied by source and participant and was provided uncurated.

The immunoSEQ Assay, a bias-controlled multiplex PCR, was used to amplify TCRbeta CDR3 regions from genomic DNA. Turning to the authors' computational methods: Within the assay, amplification of reference gene primers was used to estimate how many nucleated cells each sample contained. To quantify the absolute abundance of each unique TCRbeta CDR3 rearrangement, sequence reads were collapsed and filtered. For each sample, productive Simpson clonality was calculated by taking the square root of Simpson's diversity index across productive rearrangements. TCRdb limited this immuneACCESS table to in-frame rearrangements with V and J called. A share of clones is missing; checked studies link under half to unresolved V genes, and the rest is unexplained. V and J calls plus clone size are reproduced from that table; the DNA served to infer D and trimming. In all, the sample holds roughly 45,000 clones, and 77% of those were seen once. About 26% of the sample belongs to the ten largest clones.

In the germline V gene, CDR1 corresponds to MDHEN and CDR2 to SYDVKM. V lost 5 bases and J lost 6 bases; the stretch between them is 19 bases long. Inclusive of the bounding cysteine and phenylalanine, the CDR3 is 15 residues long. The read is trimmed to its CDR3 DNA, 45 bases read in frame from base 1. Collaborating institutions collected whole blood in K2EDTA tubes following their own protocols. For TCRbeta analysis, collaborators shipped samples as frozen whole blood, isolated PBMCs, or DNA extracted from either of those sample types. A note on this clone: The specificity of this receptor is unknown. Per-nucleotide qualities are absent, and no much larger clonotype sits a single base away.

The clonotype comes from a woman in her seventies with acute or convalescent COVID-19. The sample consisted of peripheral blood. Recombination connected TRBV28 to TRBJ1-1; no D gene is confidently identified. The CDR3 protein sequence reads: CASSPLPEIRAEAFF. The DNA sequence is given as TGTGCCAGCAGTCCCCTCCCGGAGATACGCGCTGAAGCTTTCTTT.